The clone carrying this T cell receptor (beta chain) was counted a single time. Its cognate antigen is unknown. This entry comes from a study of cytomegalovirus exposure and HLA in healthy donors. General study results and limits: According to the study, 150 to 200 TCR beta chains were cytomegalovirus-associated. A later look showed TCR association rates differing by HLA locus, highest for DRB1 and lowest for HLA-C. In vitro testing confirmed a few CMV-associated chains as specific for CMV antigens.

CDR3 length equals 16 residues. Germline CDR1 reads LNHDA; CDR2 reads SQIVND (reference sequence). J gave up 6 bases and V 7 bases, and 8 bases lay outside the gene matches. A multiplex PCR was run with 60 Vbeta primers and 13 Jbeta primers. The table came from immunoSEQ multiplex PCR; TCRdb's copy has only in-frame clones and leaves some out. The sample lists about 130,000 clones; 84% were seen once. Those who donated were healthy bone marrow donors. Specimen: PBMCs. The sequence derives from a woman aged 18-29 years in good health and CMV-seropositive. The J gene is TRBJ1-6, the V gene TRBV19; 11 nucleotides align to TRBD1. The CDR3 DNA is TGTGCCAGTACCGGACAGGGGGCGATTAGTAATTCACCCCTCCACTTT. Amino acid sequence: CASTGQGAISNSPLHF.